Presented here are 11 T cell receptor beta chains from one specimen sequenced in a study of cytomegalovirus exposure and HLA in healthy donors. This table comes from immunoSEQ multiplex PCR, and its TCRdb copy is limited to in-frame clones, with some not included. This repertoire shows tens of thousands of clones, just over 85% found once; its top ten account for under 8.5%. Sequenced input: PBMCs. Source of these receptors: a woman in her thirties in good health and CMV-seronegative.

V is TRBV4-1 and J is TRBJ1-1, with D perhaps TRBD1 (6 bases). CDR1 and CDR2 (germline): MGHRA, YSYEKL. With 1 base removed from V and 4 bases from J, the gap between germline ends came to 19 bases. The CDR3 consists of 17 residues. This chain's CDR3 is CASSQGYRVSGGTEAFF. CDR3 bases: TGCGCCAGCAGCCAAGGCTACAGGGTTTCTGGGGGCACTGAAGCTTTCTTT.

The chain recombines TRBV5-8 with TRBJ1-1; the D is unclear. CDR3 size: 14 residues. Trimming pared 0 bases from V and 6 bases from J, leaving 12 bases between. Germline V lookup: CDR1 SGHTS, CDR2 YDEGEE. This chain's CDR3 is CASSLGSSYSEAFF. The CDR3 nucleotides read TGTGCCAGCAGCTTGGGGAGCTCCTACTCTGAAGCTTTCTTT. Looking up the rest from reference TRBV5-8 and TRBJ1-1 gives the full variable domain: EAGVTQSPTHLIKTRGQQATLRCSPISGHTSVYWYQQALGLGLQFLLWYDEGEERNRGNFPPRFSGRQFPNYSSELNVNALELEDSALYLCASSLGSSYSEAFFGQGTRLTVV.

The chain joins TRBV7-8 to TRBJ1-1; 7 nucleotides match TRBD1. The trim removed 5 bases at V and 2 bases at J, leaving 8 bases unmatched. The CDR3 is 15 residues long. CDR1 and CDR2 (germline): SGHVS, FQNEAQ. The CDR3 nucleotides read TGTGCCAGCAGCACTCGACAGGGAGACAACACTGAAGCTTTCTTT. Its translation is CASSTRQGDNTEAFF.

The chain joins TRBV7-9 to TRBJ2-5; unclear D gene. The CDR3 loop spans 14 amino acids. Germline V gives CDR1 SEHNR, CDR2 FQNEAQ (reference sequence). Trimming removed 0 bases at V and 2 bases at J, with 7 bases between. The CDR3 sequence is CASSLAASQETQYF. CDR3 nucleotides: TGTGCCAGCAGCTTAGCGGCTTCTCAAGAGACCCAGTACTTC.

This rearrangement joins TRBV5-1 to TRBJ2-7; 10 nucleotides align to TRBD2. The CDR3 has 14 residues. Trimming removed 4 bases from V and 5 bases from J; junction bases left unmatched: 6. Germline V gives CDR1 SGHRS, CDR2 YFSETQ. CDR3 loop: CASSPLAGVHEQYF. In nucleotides, the CDR3 is TGCGCCAGCAGCCCTCTAGCGGGAGTTCACGAGCAGTACTTC. The whole variable domain, filled in from reference TRBV5-1 and TRBJ2-7, reads KAGVTQTPRYLIKTRGQQVTLSCSPISGHRSVSWYQQTPGQGLQFLFEYFSETQRNKGNFPGRFSGRQFSNSRSEMNVSTLELGDSALYLCASSPLAGVHEQYFGPGTRLTVT.

The V and J genes are TRBV6-5 and TRBJ1-5; TRBD1 matches at 8 bases. Germline V gene sequence: CDR1 MNHEY, CDR2 SVGAGI. V trimming: 5 bases; J trimming: 7 bases; junction bases outside the gene matches: 10. The length of the CDR3 is 15 residues. DNA for the CDR3: TGTGCCAGCAGTCCGTCCGACAGGGGAGGCCAGCCCCAGCATTTT. Translated: CASSPSDRGGQPQHF.

The rearrangement uses TRBV9 and TRBJ1-2; D remains unclear. The germline CDR1 and CDR2 sequences are SGDLS and YYNGEE. V lost 0 bases to trimming and J lost 1 base, with 7 bases between them. The CDR3 runs to 14 residues. The CDR3: CASSVAEVNYGYTF. Written as DNA, the CDR3 is TGTGCCAGCAGCGTAGCTGAGGTTAACTATGGCTACACCTTC.

This sequence joins TRBV15 and TRBJ1-2, with D unresolved. Germline V gene lookup returns CDR1 LNHNV and CDR2 YYDKDF (reference sequence). Trimming took off 5 bases at V and 8 bases at J, with 18 bases between the two ends. There are 14 residues in the CDR3. This CDR3 reads CATSVYRGVGGYTF. CDR3 sequence (DNA): TGTGCCACCAGCGTGTATCGAGGCGTTGGCGGCTACACCTTC.

This clone appeared once. The chain employs TRBV9 and TRBJ1-1, with D uncertain. This CDR3 spans 14 amino acids. Trimming removed 0 bases at V and 5 bases at J, with 11 bases between. CDR1 SGDLS and CDR2 YYNGEE come from the germline V gene. The CDR3 is CASSVAPVETEAFF. In DNA, the CDR3 is TGTGCCAGCAGCGTAGCGCCTGTGGAGACTGAAGCTTTCTTT. Drawing the rest from reference TRBV9 and TRBJ1-1, the complete variable domain is DSGVTQTPKHLITATGQRVTLRCSPRSGDLSVYWYQQSLDQGLQFLIQYYNGEERAKGNILERFSAQQFPDLHSELNLSSLELGDSALYFCASSVAPVETEAFFGQGTRLTVV.

As DNA, the CDR3 is TGTGCCAGCAGCCCCGCCGCTAGCGGGAGTTTCACCGGGGAGCTGTTTTTT. Translation gives CASSPAASGSFTGELFF. V is TRBV11-2 and J is TRBJ2-2; 10 bases agree with TRBD2. Germline lookup yields CDR1 SGHAT and CDR2 FQNNGV. V gave up 5 bases and J gave up 4 bases; unmatched junction bases: 10. The CDR3 contains 17 residues.

This clone was recorded a few times. J is TRBJ1-2 and V is TRBV5-4, with 8 nucleotides matching TRBD1. The J segment lost 5 bases and the V segment lost 5 bases, leaving 5 bases of the junction unmatched. The CDR3 is made up of 13 amino acids. The germline gives CDR1 SGHNT, CDR2 YYREEE (reference sequence). Written as DNA, the CDR3 is TGTGCCAGCAGTTTAGACAGGGGTTATGGCTACACCTTC. Its translation is CASSLDRGYGYTF.